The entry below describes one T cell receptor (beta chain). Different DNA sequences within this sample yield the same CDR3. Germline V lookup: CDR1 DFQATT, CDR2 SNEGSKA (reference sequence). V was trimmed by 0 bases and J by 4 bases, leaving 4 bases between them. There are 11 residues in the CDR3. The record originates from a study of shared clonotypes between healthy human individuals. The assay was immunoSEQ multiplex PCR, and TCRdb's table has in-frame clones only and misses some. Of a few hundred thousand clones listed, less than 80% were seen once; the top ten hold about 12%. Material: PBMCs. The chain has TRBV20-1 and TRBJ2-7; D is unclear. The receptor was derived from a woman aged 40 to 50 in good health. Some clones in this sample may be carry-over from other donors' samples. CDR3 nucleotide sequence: TGCAGTGCTAGAGATAGTTACGAGCAGTACTTC. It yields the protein CSARDSYEQYF.